Below are 26 T cell receptor beta chains sequenced from a single sample in a study of blood T cell repertoires in COVID-19. Sequenced by immunoSEQ multiplex PCR; TCRdb stores in-frame clones only, minus some. The sample records fewer than 250,000 clones, roughly 79% being singletons. Sequenced: PBMCs or T cells enriched from blood (not recorded which). The receptors were gathered from a woman in her fifties or sixties with acute COVID-19.

The table lists this clone with a count of one. The J gene is TRBJ2-1, the V gene TRBV29-1; D ambiguous. V dropped 3 bases and J dropped 3 bases, with 3 bases sitting between them. Germline values: CDR1 SQVTM, CDR2 ANQGSEA. This CDR3 is built from 11 residues. The CDR3 DNA is TGCAGCGTTGACAGCTACAATGAGCAGTTCTTC. It translates to CSVDSYNEQFF.

This clone came up a few times. V is TRBV7-2 and J is TRBJ2-1; weak D call: TRBD2 (6 bases). V lost 5 bases and J lost 4, with 15 bases in between. This CDR3 has 15 amino acids. CDR1 is SGHTA, CDR2 FQGNSA, per germline. Here the CDR3 DNA reads TGTGCCAGCAGCGTCCGGGACTCCCCTTACAATGAGCAGTTCTTC. Residues: CASSVRDSPYNEQFF. Full variable domain (outside the CDR3, taken from reference TRBV7-2 and TRBJ2-1): GAGVSQSPSNKVTEKGKDVELRCDPISGHTALYWYRQSLGQGLEFLIYFQGNSAPDKSGLPSDRFSAERTGGSVSTLTIQRTQQEDSAVYLCASSVRDSPYNEQFFGPGTRLTVL.

The chain recombines TRBV7-3 with TRBJ2-1; 12 bases match TRBD2. The CDR3 spans 18 residues. Unmatched junction bases numbered 13, after V lost 4 bases and J lost 6 bases. Looked up from germline, CDR1 is SGHTA and CDR2 is FQGTGA. The CDR3 spells CASSSQTSGRGHINEQFF. DNA of the CDR3: TGTGCCAGCAGCTCGCAGACTAGCGGGAGAGGCCACATCAATGAGCAGTTCTTC.

The sample holds one count of this clone. The chain uses TRBV10-3 and TRBJ1-2; D call uncertain. Trimming cost V 6 bases and J 4 bases, with 15 bases left between them. The CDR3 consists of 14 residues. Germline-derived CDR1 and CDR2 are ENHRY and SYGVKD. CDR3: CAISQLDNVYGYTF. The CDR3 DNA follows: TGTGCCATCAGCCAATTAGACAATGTCTATGGCTACACCTTC.

The V call is TRBV7-2, the J call TRBJ2-3; possibly TRBD1 for D (5 bases). The CDR3 consists of 13 residues. In germline, CDR1 is SGHTA, CDR2 FQGNSA. V gave up 4 bases and J gave up 7 bases, with 12 bases separating them. The CDR3 is CASSSQGSYTQYF. For the CDR3, the DNA is TGTGCCAGCAGCTCCCAGGGAAGCTATACGCAGTATTTT.

The rearrangement links TRBV28 to TRBJ1-1, with TRBD1 matching over 9 bases. CDR1 is MDHEN and CDR2 is SYDVKM in the germline V gene. The CDR3 runs 17 residues. Trimming took 3 bases from V and 1 from J; bases not matched to a gene: 9. The CDR3 bases are TGTGCCAGCAGTTTCCCCCCGGGACAGGGATCGAACACTGAAGCTTTCTTT. Translation: CASSFPPGQGSNTEAFF.

V and J are TRBV30 and TRBJ1-5; weak D call: TRBD1 (6 bases). Trimming pared 0 bases from V and 0 bases from J, leaving 12 bases between. The CDR3 has 16 residues. CDR1 and CDR2 from the germline V gene are GTSNPN and SVGIG (reference sequence). CDR3 loop: CAWSVGGHYSNQPQHF. The CDR3 DNA reads as TGTGCCTGGAGTGTAGGGGGACACTATAGCAATCAGCCCCAGCATTTT.

V and J are TRBV6-5 and TRBJ1-2; D possibly corresponds to TRBD1 (6 bases). V was clipped by 5 bases and J by 1 base, with 8 bases between them. Germline CDR1 reads MNHEY; CDR2 reads SVGAGI. This CDR3 comprises 13 residues. The CDR3 region is CASSTGFNYGYTF. CDR3 DNA sequence: TGTGCCAGCAGTACAGGGTTTAACTATGGCTACACCTTC.

V usage is TRBV6-4 and J usage is TRBJ2-1; tentatively, D is TRBD2 (7 bases). Germline V lookup: CDR1 MRHNA, CDR2 SNTAGT. This CDR3 contains 15 residues. V was trimmed by 3 bases and J by 6 bases, leaving 15 bases between them. CDR3 nucleotide sequence: TGTGCCAGCAGTGAATGGGGGGGGCTTTTCAATGAGCAGTTCTTC. Translation: CASSEWGGLFNEQFF.

The V call is TRBV3-1 (or the pseudogene TRBV3-2), the J call TRBJ2-5; weak D call: TRBD1 (5 bases). Germline V lookup: CDR1 LGHDT, CDR2 YNNKEL (reference sequence). V lost 5 bases, J lost 4 bases, and 14 bases lay in between. This CDR3 has 14 residues. DNA of the CDR3: TGTGCCAGCAGCTCTTCAGGGTATAGAGAGACCCAGTACTTC. Protein product: CASSSSGYRETQYF.

This clone has just one count. The chain has TRBV30 and TRBJ1-2; 8 nucleotides match TRBD1. V gave up 2 bases and J gave up 4 bases; unmatched junction bases: 3. The CDR3 spans 13 residues. Germline V gives CDR1 GTSNPN, CDR2 SVGIG (reference sequence). The CDR3 sequence: CAWSQGASYGYTF. CDR3 DNA: TGTGCCTGGAGTCAGGGGGCTAGCTATGGCTACACCTTC.

The rearrangement links TRBV3-1 (or the pseudogene TRBV3-2) to TRBJ2-2; D is perhaps TRBD1 (7 bases). CDR1 LGHDT and CDR2 YNNKEL come from the germline V gene (reference sequence). The CDR3 consists of 16 residues. Trimming left V 4 bases short and J 0 bases short, with 12 bases between. CDR3 DNA sequence: TGTGCCAGCAGCCTTGGGGGGACAGCGAACACCGGGGAGCTGTTTTTT. Protein sequence: CASSLGGTANTGELFF.

CDR3 DNA sequence: TGTGCCAGCCAGATCAACTATGGCTACACCTTC. Amino acid sequence: CASQINYGYTF. This rearrangement joins TRBV19 to TRBJ1-2; D not resolved. The V and J ends lost 9 bases and 2 bases respectively, with 7 bases between them. Germline V gene sequence: CDR1 LNHDA, CDR2 SQIVND (reference sequence). The CDR3 extends over 11 amino acids.

J is TRBJ1-4 and V is TRBV30; perhaps TRBD1 as D (6 bases). CDR1 and CDR2 from the germline V gene are GTSNPN and SVGIG (reference sequence). V lost 5 bases to trimming and J lost 7 bases, with 17 bases between them. This CDR3 comprises 14 residues. CDR3 protein: CAWGGTSSGEKLFF. CDR3 sequence (DNA): TGTGCCTGGGGGGGCACGTCTTCCGGTGAAAAACTGTTTTTT.

The chain is built from TRBV19 and TRBJ1-1; D remains unclear. Germline CDR1 reads LNHDA; CDR2 reads SQIVND (reference sequence). The CDR3 is 13 amino acids. V dropped 3 bases and J dropped 4 bases, with 9 bases sitting between them. CDR3 sequence reads: CASSISPITEAFF. As DNA, the CDR3 is TGTGCCAGTAGTATTAGTCCCATCACTGAAGCTTTCTTT.

V usage is TRBV30 and J usage is TRBJ2-1; D is perhaps TRBD1 (6 bases). V lost 0 bases to trimming and J lost 3 bases, with 12 bases between them. Germline V CDR1 and CDR2: GTSNPN, SVGIG (reference sequence). The CDR3 spans 15 residues. CDR3 nucleotide sequence: TGTGCCTGGAGTGTACAGGGCGGGCACTACAATGAGCAGTTCTTC. Translation: CAWSVQGGHYNEQFF. The whole variable domain, filled in from reference TRBV30 and TRBJ2-1, reads SQTIHQWPATLVQPVGSPLSLECTVEGTSNPNLYWYRQAAGRGLQLLFYSVGIGQISSEVPQNLSASRPQDRQFILSSKKLLLSDSGFYLCAWSVQGGHYNEQFFGPGTRLTVL.

The V and J genes are TRBV28 and TRBJ1-2; TRBD1 matches at 7 bases. V shed 7 bases, J shed 5 bases, and the junction held 7 bases outside the gene matches. Germline V CDR1 and CDR2: MDHEN, SYDVKM. The CDR3 spans 13 residues. The CDR3 loop is CASTIQGMYGYTF. CDR3 DNA: TGTGCCAGCACCATACAGGGGATGTATGGCTACACCTTC.

The chain links TRBV7-9 to TRBJ1-3; 8 positions match TRBD1. The CDR3 has 14 amino acids. Looked up from germline, CDR1 is SEHNR and CDR2 is FQNEAQ (reference sequence). J lost 10 bases, V lost 0 bases, and 5 bases had no gene match. The DNA of the CDR3 is TGTGCCAGCAGCTTAGCGGACAGGGAAGGGACCATATATTTT. Translated: CASSLADREGTIYF. Filled out from reference TRBV7-9 and TRBJ1-3, the complete variable domain reads DTGVSQNPRHKITKRGQNVTFRCDPISEHNRLYWYRQTLGQGPEFLTYFQNEAQLEKSRLLSDRFSAERPKGSFSTLEIQRTEQGDSAMYLCASSLADREGTIYFGEGSWLTVV.

The chain is built from TRBV6-5 and TRBJ2-7, with D maybe TRBD1 (6 bases). V was clipped by 7 bases and J by 4 bases, with 14 bases between them. The germline gives CDR1 MNHEY, CDR2 SVGAGI. This CDR3 region has 13 residues. The CDR3 DNA is TGTGCCAGCACAGCTGGGGGCCAATACGAGCAGTACTTC. Its protein product is CASTAGGQYEQYF.

The genes are TRBV7-2 and TRBJ1-6; 10 bases are a match to TRBD1. The ends lost 6 bases at V and 9 bases at J; junction bases unmatched: 8. Germline lookup yields CDR1 SGHTA and CDR2 FQGNSA. The CDR3 spans 15 residues. CDR3 nucleotide sequence: TGTGCCAGCAGATTGACAGGGGGCGTAGGTTCACCCCTCCACTTT. Its translation: CASRLTGGVGSPLHF.

The V and J genes are TRBV7-9 and TRBJ1-2, with TRBD1 matching 8 bases. In germline, CDR1 is SEHNR, CDR2 FQNEAQ (reference sequence). J lost 4 bases, V lost 0 bases, and 13 bases had no gene match. This CDR3 spans 18 amino acids. CDR3 loop: CASSLALIVTGDGYGYTF. Here the CDR3 DNA reads TGTGCCAGCAGCTTAGCTCTGATTGTGACAGGGGATGGCTATGGCTACACCTTC.

This rearrangement joins TRBV19 to TRBJ1-3; D gene ambiguous. Per the germline V gene, CDR1 is LNHDA and CDR2 is SQIVND (reference sequence). V was shortened by 7 bases and J by 0 bases, with 10 bases between the two germline ends. CDR3 length: 14 residues. The CDR3 loop reads CASISPISGNTIYF. The DNA for the CDR3 is TGTGCCAGTATTAGCCCGATCTCTGGAAACACCATATATTTT.

V is TRBV2 and J is TRBJ2-4, with 7 bases matching TRBD1. From germline, CDR1 is SNHLY and CDR2 FYNNEI. The J segment lost 6 bases and the V segment lost 3 bases, leaving 8 bases of the junction unmatched. The CDR3 has 15 residues. The CDR3 is CASSDAPGQLNIQYF. The CDR3 nucleotides are TGTGCCAGCAGTGACGCTCCGGGACAGCTAAACATTCAGTACTTC.

This chain connects TRBV4-2 to TRBJ1-5; 8 bases are a match to TRBD1. The CDR3 runs to 16 residues. The ends lost 1 base at V and 7 bases at J; junction bases unmatched: 9. The germline CDR1 and CDR2 sequences are LGHNA and YNFKEQ. The CDR3 coding sequence is TGTGCCAGCAGCCAAGTTACAGGGGGTGATAGGCAGCCCCAGCATTTT. Translated, it gives CASSQVTGGDRQPQHF.

The rearrangement links TRBV7-2 to TRBJ1-1; D may be TRBD1 (6 bases). CDR3 size: 15 residues. Trimming took off 3 bases at V and 0 bases at J, with 11 bases between the two ends. The germline V gene encodes CDR1 SGHTA and CDR2 FQGNSA. The CDR3: CASSLQGTLNTEAFF. CDR3 nucleotides: TGTGCCAGCAGCTTGCAGGGGACACTGAACACTGAAGCTTTCTTT.

The chain combines TRBV28 with TRBJ2-1, with D tentatively TRBD2 (7 bases). This CDR3 comprises 16 residues. Germline CDR1 MDHEN, CDR2 SYDVKM. Trimming removed 2 bases from V and 8 bases from J, with 19 bases in between. CDR3 DNA: TGTGCCAGCAGTTTACCAGGCGGGGGCGTATTTCATGAGCAGTTCTTC. Translating it yields CASSLPGGGVFHEQFF.